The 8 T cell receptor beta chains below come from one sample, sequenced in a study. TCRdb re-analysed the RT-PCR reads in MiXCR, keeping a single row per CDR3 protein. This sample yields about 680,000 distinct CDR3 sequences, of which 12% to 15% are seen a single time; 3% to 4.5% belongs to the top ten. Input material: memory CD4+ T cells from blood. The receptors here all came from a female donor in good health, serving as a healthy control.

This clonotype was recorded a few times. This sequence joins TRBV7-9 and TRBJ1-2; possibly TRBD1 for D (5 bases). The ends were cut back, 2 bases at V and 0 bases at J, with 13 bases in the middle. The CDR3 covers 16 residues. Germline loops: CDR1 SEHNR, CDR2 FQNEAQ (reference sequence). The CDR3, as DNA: TGTGCCAGCAGCTTAATCAGGGCGACTACTAACTATGGCTACACCTTC. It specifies CASSLIRATTNYGYTF.

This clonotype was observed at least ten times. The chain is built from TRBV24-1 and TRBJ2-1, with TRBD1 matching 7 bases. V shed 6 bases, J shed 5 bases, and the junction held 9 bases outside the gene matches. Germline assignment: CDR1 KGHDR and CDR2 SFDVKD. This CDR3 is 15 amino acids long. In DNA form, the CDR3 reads TGTGCCACCAGTCAACGACAGGGTGTAGACAATGAGCAGTTCTTC. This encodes CATSQRQGVDNEQFF.

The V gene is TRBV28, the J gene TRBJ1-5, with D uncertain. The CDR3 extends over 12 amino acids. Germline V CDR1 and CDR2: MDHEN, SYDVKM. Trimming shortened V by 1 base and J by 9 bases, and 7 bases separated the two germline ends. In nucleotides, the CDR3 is TGTGCCAGCAGTTTATCGGCTAGGCCCCAGCATTTT. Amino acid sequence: CASSLSARPQHF.

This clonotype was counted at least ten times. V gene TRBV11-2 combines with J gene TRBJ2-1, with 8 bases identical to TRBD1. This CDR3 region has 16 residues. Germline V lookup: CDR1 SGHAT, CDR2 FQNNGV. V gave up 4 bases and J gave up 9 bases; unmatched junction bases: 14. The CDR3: CASSSAGQGGMGEQFF. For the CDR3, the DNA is TGTGCCAGCAGCTCGGCCGGACAGGGTGGGATGGGTGAGCAGTTCTTC.

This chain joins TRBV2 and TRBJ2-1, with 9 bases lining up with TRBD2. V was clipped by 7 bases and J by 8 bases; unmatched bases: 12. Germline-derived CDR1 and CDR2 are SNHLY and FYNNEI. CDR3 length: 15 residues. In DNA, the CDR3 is TGTGCCAGCACCACGGGGTCTAGCGGGATCCATGAGCAGTTCTTC. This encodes CASTTGSSGIHEQFF.

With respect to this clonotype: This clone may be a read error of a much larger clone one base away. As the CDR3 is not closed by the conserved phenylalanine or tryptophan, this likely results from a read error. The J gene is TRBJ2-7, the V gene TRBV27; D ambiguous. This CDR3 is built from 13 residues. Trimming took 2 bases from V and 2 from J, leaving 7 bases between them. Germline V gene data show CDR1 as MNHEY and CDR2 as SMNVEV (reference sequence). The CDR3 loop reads CASSLANTYEQYL. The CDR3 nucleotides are TGTGCCAGCAGTTTAGCAAATACCTACGAGCAGTACTTA.

The CDR3 DNA reads TGTGCCAGCAGTTATATCCCCCGACAGGGAGGTTACGAGCAGTACTTC. This codes for CASSYIPRQGGYEQYF. This sequence joins TRBV6-2 or TRBV6-3 and TRBJ2-7, with D possibly TRBD1 on 7 matching bases. The CDR3 loop spans 16 amino acids. Trimming removed 3 bases at V and 4 bases at J, with 19 bases between. Germline lookup yields CDR1 MNHEY and CDR2 SVGEGT.

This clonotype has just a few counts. CDR3 DNA sequence: TGTGCCAGCAGTTCCGGGTTTAACATGAACACTGAAGCTTTCTTT. This translates into CASSSGFNMNTEAFF. The chain carries TRBV27 and TRBJ1-1; D remains ambiguous. The CDR3 is made up of 15 amino acids. The ends were cut back, 4 bases at V and 0 bases at J, with 12 bases in the middle. Germline CDR1 is MNHEY and CDR2 is SMNVEV (reference sequence).